This T cell receptor beta chain was found in a study of T-cell reconstitution after alpha-beta-depleted transplantation in children. This clonotype was seen at least ten times. The library targeted TCRbeta and was prepared with unique molecular identifiers. TCRdb reprocessed the PCR reads via MiXCR and lists one record per CDR3 protein. The sample contains more than 400,000 distinct CDR3 sequences, approximately 10% of which appear only once. The receptor was derived from a female patient between 2 and 15 years old who had a stem cell transplant for aplastic anemia, so the T cells may come from the graft donor. The input for sequencing was PBMCs, mostly from graft donor cells, taken 180 days after TCRalphabeta/CD19-depleted stem cell transplant.

CDR3 sequence reads: CASSFWLGSGENTEAFF. Here the CDR3 DNA reads TGTGCCAGCAGTTTTTGGTTGGGCTCAGGGGAGAACACTGAAGCTTTCTTT. The chain combines TRBV12-3 or TRBV12-4 with TRBJ1-1, with a tentative D call TRBD1 (6 bases). Trimming took 3 bases from V and 1 from J, leaving 18 bases between them. The CDR3 consists of 17 residues.